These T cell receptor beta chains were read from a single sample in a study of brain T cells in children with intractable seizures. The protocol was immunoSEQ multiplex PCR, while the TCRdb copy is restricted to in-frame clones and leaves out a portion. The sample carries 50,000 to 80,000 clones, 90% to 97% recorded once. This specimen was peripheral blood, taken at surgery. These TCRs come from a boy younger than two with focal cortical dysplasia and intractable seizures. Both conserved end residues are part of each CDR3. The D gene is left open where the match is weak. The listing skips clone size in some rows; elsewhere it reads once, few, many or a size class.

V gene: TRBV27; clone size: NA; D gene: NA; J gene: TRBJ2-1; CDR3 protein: CASRRGGVPYNEQFF; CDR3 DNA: TGTGCCAGCAGACGAGGGGGGGTTCCCTACAATGAGCAGTTCTTC
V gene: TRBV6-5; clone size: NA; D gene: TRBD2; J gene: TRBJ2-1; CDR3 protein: CASSYSGLAGSDEQFF; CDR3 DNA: TGTGCCAGCAGTTATTCGGGACTAGCGGGTTCCGATGAGCAGTTCTTC
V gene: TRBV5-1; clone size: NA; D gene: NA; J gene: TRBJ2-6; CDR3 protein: CASSLGAGANVLTF; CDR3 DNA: TGCGCCAGCAGCTTGGGGGCTGGGGCCAACGTCCTGACTTTC
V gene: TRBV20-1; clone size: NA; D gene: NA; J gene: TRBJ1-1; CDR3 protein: CSVQGFTEAFF; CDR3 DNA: TGCAGTGTTCAGGGTTTCACTGAAGCTTTCTTT
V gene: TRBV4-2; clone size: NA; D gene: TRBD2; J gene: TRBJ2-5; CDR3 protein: CASSPGLAGEETQYF; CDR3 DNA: TGTGCCAGCAGCCCGGGACTAGCGGGGGAAGAGACCCAGTACTTC
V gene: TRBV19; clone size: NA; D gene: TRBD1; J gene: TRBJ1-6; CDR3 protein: CASSRPGQGSSPLHF; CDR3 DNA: TGTGCCAGTAGTAGACCTGGACAGGGGAGCTCACCCCTCCACTTT
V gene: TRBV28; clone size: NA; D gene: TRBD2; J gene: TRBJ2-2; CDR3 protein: CASSLAGDPTGELFF; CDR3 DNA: TGTGCCAGCAGTTTAGCGGGGGATCCCACCGGGGAGCTGTTTTTT
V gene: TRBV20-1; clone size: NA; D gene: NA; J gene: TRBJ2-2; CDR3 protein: CSASTRFTGELFF; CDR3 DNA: TGCAGTGCTAGTACCAGATTCACCGGGGAGCTGTTTTTT
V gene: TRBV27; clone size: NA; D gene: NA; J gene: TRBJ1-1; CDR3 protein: CASSLSRPRFPMNTEAFF; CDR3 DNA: TGTGCCAGCAGTTTATCGCGGCCACGCTTTCCCATGAACACTGAAGCTTTCTTT
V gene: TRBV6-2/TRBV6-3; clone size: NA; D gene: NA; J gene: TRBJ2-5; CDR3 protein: CASSYSYGRRQETQYF; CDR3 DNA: TGTGCCAGCAGTTACTCATACGGGCGGCGACAAGAGACCCAGTACTTC
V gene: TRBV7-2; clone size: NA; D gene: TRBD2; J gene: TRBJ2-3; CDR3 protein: CASRFMLAGGRDTQYF; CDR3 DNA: TGTGCCAGCAGATTTATGCTAGCGGGAGGGCGAGATACGCAGTATTTT
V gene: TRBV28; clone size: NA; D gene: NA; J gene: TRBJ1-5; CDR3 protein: CASREMTYQPQHF; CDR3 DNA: TGTGCCAGCAGAGAGATGACTTATCAGCCCCAGCATTTT
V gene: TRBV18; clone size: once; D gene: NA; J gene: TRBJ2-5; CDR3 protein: CASSPSLETQYF; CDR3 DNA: TGTGCCAGCTCACCATCTCTGGAGACCCAGTACTTC
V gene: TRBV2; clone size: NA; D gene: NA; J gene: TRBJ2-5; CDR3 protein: CASSDIQETQYF; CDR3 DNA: TGTGCCAGCAGTGATATCCAAGAGACCCAGTACTTC
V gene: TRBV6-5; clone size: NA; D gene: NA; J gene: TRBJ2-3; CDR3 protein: CASRPRPDADTQYF; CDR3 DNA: TGTGCCAGCAGACCCCGCCCCGACGCAGATACGCAGTATTTT
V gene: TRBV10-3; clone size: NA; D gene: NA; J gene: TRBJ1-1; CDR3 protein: CAIRNLGIPEAFF; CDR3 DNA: TGTGCCATCAGAAACCTAGGAATCCCTGAAGCTTTCTTT
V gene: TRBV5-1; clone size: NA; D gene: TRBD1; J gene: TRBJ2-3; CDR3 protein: CASSSTGAYSTDTQYF; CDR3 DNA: TGCGCCAGCAGCTCGACAGGGGCCTACAGCACAGATACGCAGTATTTT
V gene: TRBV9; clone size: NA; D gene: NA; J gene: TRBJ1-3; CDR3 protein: CASSVDSVGNTIYF; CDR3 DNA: TGTGCCAGCAGCGTAGACAGTGTTGGAAACACCATATATTTT
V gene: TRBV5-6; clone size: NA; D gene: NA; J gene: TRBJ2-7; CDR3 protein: CASSLVRDPFEQYF; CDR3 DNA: TGTGCCAGCAGCTTGGTCAGGGATCCCTTCGAGCAGTACTTC
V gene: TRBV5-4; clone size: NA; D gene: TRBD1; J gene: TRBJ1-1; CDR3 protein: CASSLARDSEAFF; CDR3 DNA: TGTGCCAGCAGCTTGGCCCGGGACAGTGAAGCTTTCTTT
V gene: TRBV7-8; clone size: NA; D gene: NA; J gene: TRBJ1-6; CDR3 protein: CASSFNLLQNDDSPLHF; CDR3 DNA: TGTGCCAGCAGCTTTAATCTACTGCAAAACGACGATTCACCCCTCCACTTT
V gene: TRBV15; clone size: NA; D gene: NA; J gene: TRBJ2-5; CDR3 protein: CATSSVGASQETQYF; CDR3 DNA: TGTGCCACCAGCAGTGTCGGGGCCTCCCAAGAGACCCAGTACTTC
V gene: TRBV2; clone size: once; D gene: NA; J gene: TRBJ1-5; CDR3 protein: CASSEGTEIGGNQPQHF; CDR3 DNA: TGTGCCAGCAGTGAAGGGACAGAAATTGGGGGCAATCAGCCCCAGCATTTT
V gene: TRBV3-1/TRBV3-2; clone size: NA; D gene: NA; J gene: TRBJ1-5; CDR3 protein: CASSQDRGGTQPQHF; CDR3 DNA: TGTGCCAGCAGCCAAGATCGGGGGGGCACTCAGCCCCAGCATTTT
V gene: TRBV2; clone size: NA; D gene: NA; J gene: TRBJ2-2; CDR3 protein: CASSGLKQGTGELFF; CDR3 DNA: TGTGCCAGCAGCGGGTTGAAACAGGGCACCGGGGAGCTGTTTTTT
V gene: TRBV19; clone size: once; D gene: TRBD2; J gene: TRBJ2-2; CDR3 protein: CASSVRLAGVGTGELFF; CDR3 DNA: TGTGCCAGTAGTGTAAGACTAGCGGGAGTAGGGACCGGGGAGCTGTTTTTT
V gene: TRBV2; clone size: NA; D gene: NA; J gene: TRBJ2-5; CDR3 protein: CASMSSQETQYF; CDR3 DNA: TGTGCCAGCATGTCCAGCCAAGAGACCCAGTACTTC
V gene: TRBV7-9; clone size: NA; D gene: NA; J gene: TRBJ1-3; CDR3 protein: CASSSPSFTGNTIYF; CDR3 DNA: TGTGCCAGCAGCTCACCCAGTTTTACAGGAAACACCATATATTTT
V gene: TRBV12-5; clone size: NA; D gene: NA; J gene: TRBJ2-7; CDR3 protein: CASGFDIAYEQYF; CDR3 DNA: TGTGCTAGTGGTTTCGACATAGCCTACGAGCAGTACTTC
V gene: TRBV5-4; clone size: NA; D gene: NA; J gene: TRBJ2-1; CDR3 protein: CASSLVRDNPYNEQFF; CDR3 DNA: TGTGCCAGCAGCTTGGTTCGGGACAACCCCTACAATGAGCAGTTCTTC
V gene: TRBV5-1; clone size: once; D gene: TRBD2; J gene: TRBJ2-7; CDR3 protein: CASSLVLAGGTHEQYF; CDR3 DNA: TGCGCCAGCAGCTTGGTACTAGCGGGGGGTACCCACGAGCAGTACTTC
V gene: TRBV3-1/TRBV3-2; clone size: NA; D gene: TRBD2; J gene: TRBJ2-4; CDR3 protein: CASSPRLAGGLIPHF; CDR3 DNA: TGTGCCAGCAGCCCCCGACTAGCGGGGGGGCTCATTCCGCACTTC
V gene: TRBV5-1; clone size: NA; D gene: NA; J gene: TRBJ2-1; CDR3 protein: CASSLGDSYNEQFF; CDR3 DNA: TGCGCCAGCAGCTTGGGTGACTCCTACAATGAGCAGTTCTTC
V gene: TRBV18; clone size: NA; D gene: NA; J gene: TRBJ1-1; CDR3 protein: CASSPLRGGDTEAFF; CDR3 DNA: TGTGCCAGCTCACCACTCCGGGGAGGAGACACTGAAGCTTTCTTT
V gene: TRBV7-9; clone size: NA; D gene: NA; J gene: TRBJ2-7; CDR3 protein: CASSMIGGAASYEQYF; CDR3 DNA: TGTGCCAGCAGCATGATAGGGGGGGCCGCGTCCTACGAGCAGTACTTC